Listed below are T cell receptor beta chains from one sample, sequenced in a study of monozygotic twins with inflammatory bowel disease. TCRdb re-analyzed the 5' RACE reads; it lists each CDR3 protein once, without DNA. The table gives nearly 450,000 distinct CDR3 sequences; the top ten clones make up more than 2% of it. Sequencing input: blood. These receptors were obtained from a human donor with ulcerative colitis or Crohn's disease, or a healthy co-twin of an affected twin (not recorded which). CDR3s include the opening cysteine and the closing phenylalanine or tryptophan.

j_call	v_call	cdr3_aa
TRBJ1-5	TRBV6-1	CASSQLGQNSNQPQHF
TRBJ1-2	TRBV24-1	CATSDGGRGYTF
TRBJ1-3	TRBV4-2	CASSPAGGGSGNTIYF
TRBJ2-7	TRBV5-1	CASSLGDEIYEQYF
TRBJ2-2	TRBV11-2	CASRLQKAGELFF
TRBJ2-2	TRBV28	CASWGRYTGELFF
TRBJ1-1	TRBV7-2	CASSLEFLITEAFF
TRBJ2-7	TRBV29-1	CSVERGQGKYEQYF
TRBJ2-1	TRBV5-4	CASSMSDRPNEQFF
TRBJ1-5	TRBV30	CAWSKPGGNQPQHF
TRBJ2-1	TRBV7-3	CASSLNSLGREQFF
TRBJ2-1	TRBV6-5	CASSYSRGRSGWANNEQFF
TRBJ1-2	TRBV12-3/TRBV12-4	CASSSGDRAFDGYTF
TRBJ2-3	TRBV7-2	CASSFSSGSTDTQYF
TRBJ2-2	TRBV6-5	CASSYSSGRSTGELFF
TRBJ1-5	TRBV5-6	CASSRFEAGGKKNQPQHF
TRBJ2-6	TRBV7-3	CASSRGTDPGANVLTF
TRBJ1-1	TRBV4-3	CASSPAVRGTEAFF
TRBJ1-2	TRBV7-9	CASSPRDRPNYGYTF
TRBJ2-7	TRBV6-1	CASGRERGGPYEQYF
TRBJ2-7	TRBV12-3/TRBV12-4	CASSFGLYIRTETYEQYF
TRBJ2-7	TRBV12-3/TRBV12-4	CASSPWTGAGDEQYF
TRBJ2-7	TRBV7-9	CASSLALSGNYEQYF
TRBJ1-4	TRBV20-1	CSALTDVNEKLFF
TRBJ2-3	TRBV11-2	CAGAFSSGGGIDTQYF
TRBJ2-1	TRBV20-1	CSARLRLSGMWNEQFF